Listed here are 12 T cell receptor beta chains from one sample, sequenced in a study of T cell responses to AZD1222 COVID-19 vaccine. Produced via immunoSEQ multiplex PCR; TCRdb's table is partial and in-frame only. The sample includes tens of thousands of clones, 75% to 85% of them seen just once. The source material was peripheral blood, sampled on day 0 of AZD1222 vaccination. These receptors all come from an adult in good health.

There are a few counts of this clone. The V and J genes are TRBV7-8 and TRBJ2-3; D possibly corresponds to TRBD2 (5 bases). Trimming took off 5 bases at V and 2 bases at J, with 20 bases between the two ends. The CDR3 has 17 residues. Germline V lookup: CDR1 SGHVS, CDR2 FQNEAQ. The CDR3 nucleotides read TGTGCCAGCAGCCAAACTAGACCCCCTTTCACCACAGATACGCAGTATTTT. This codes for CASSQTRPPFTTDTQYF. The full variable domain, with the rest looked up from reference TRBV7-8 and TRBJ2-3, is GAGVSQSPRYKVAKRGQDVALRCDPISGHVSLFWYQQALGQGPEFLTYFQNEAQLDKSGLPSDRFFAERPEGSVSTLKIQRTQQEDSAVYLCASSQTRPPFTTDTQYFGPGTRLTVL.

The V and J genes are TRBV10-2 and TRBJ2-3; tentatively, D is TRBD1 (5 bases). The V end was cut by 3 bases, the J end by 1 base, with 5 bases between. Germline CDR1 WSHSY, CDR2 SAAADI. This CDR3 contains 13 residues. The CDR3 loop reads CASSEQGTDTQYF. CDR3 DNA: TGCGCCAGCAGTGAACAGGGCACAGATACGCAGTATTTT.

CDR3 amino acids: CASSFRDSGNTIYF. CDR3 DNA: TGTGCCAGCAGCTTCAGGGACTCTGGAAACACCATATATTTT. This chain joins TRBV5-4 and TRBJ1-3; a weak D match, TRBD1 (5 bases). The CDR3 totals 14 residues. Between the trimmed V and J ends, which lost 2 bases and 0 bases, there was a span of 6 bases. In germline, CDR1 is SGHNT, CDR2 YYREEE (reference sequence).

This chain links TRBV9 with TRBJ1-5, with 8 bases matching TRBD1. After removal of 4 bases from V and 6 bases from J, the junction contained 9 bases not matched to a gene. The CDR3 is 15 amino acids. Looked up from germline, CDR1 is SGDLS and CDR2 is YYNGEE. This CDR3 reads CASSPGQETGQPQHF. The DNA for the CDR3 is TGTGCCAGCAGCCCGGGACAGGAGACAGGTCAGCCCCAGCATTTT.

The chain has TRBV7-6 and TRBJ2-1; D gene unclear. The CDR3 runs 14 residues. Germline V lookup: CDR1 SGHVS, CDR2 FNYEAQ. The V gene lost 0 bases and the J gene lost 4 bases, with 7 bases spanning the gap. The CDR3 spells CASSLAASYNEQFF. In DNA, the CDR3 is TGTGCCAGCAGCTTAGCCGCTTCTTACAATGAGCAGTTCTTC.

The genes are TRBV6-2 or TRBV6-3 and TRBJ1-2; the D gene is possibly TRBD1 (5 bases). The CDR3 loop spans 16 amino acids. Germline loops: CDR1 MNHEY, CDR2 SVGEGT. Deletions cut 3 bases from V and 2 bases from J, with 16 bases between. CDR3 amino acids: CASSYMMRRDNYGYTF. CDR3 nucleotides: TGTGCCAGCAGTTATATGATGCGACGGGACAACTATGGCTACACCTTC.

The genes are TRBV24-1 and TRBJ2-3, with 7 positions matching TRBD1. The V and J ends lost 6 bases and 4 bases, in that order; junction bases with no gene match: 3. The germline CDR1 and CDR2 sequences are KGHDR and SFDVKD. This CDR3 region has 13 residues. The CDR3 region is CATSPTGSDTQYF. CDR3 coding DNA: TGTGCCACCAGTCCGACAGGGTCAGATACGCAGTATTTT.

This clone has only one observation. The V and J genes are TRBV4-2 and TRBJ2-2, with 9 bases lining up with TRBD2. CDR1 and CDR2 from the germline V gene are LGHNA and YNFKEQ. V lost 4 bases, J lost 2 bases, and 5 bases stayed unmatched. The CDR3 loop spans 16 amino acids. The CDR3 region has the DNA TGTGCCAGCAGCCCGGGACTAGCAATCAACACCGGGGAGCTGTTTTTT. This codes for CASSPGLAINTGELFF.

V and J are TRBV19 and TRBJ1-3; weak D call: TRBD1 (5 bases). This CDR3 has 15 residues. V was pared by 4 bases and J by 8 bases, with 18 bases between. Germline lookup yields CDR1 LNHDA and CDR2 SQIVND (reference sequence). The CDR3 DNA is TGTGCCAGTAGTACCCTCCCCGGGACGTCTGACACCATATATTTT. Residues: CASSTLPGTSDTIYF.

This chain joins TRBV11-2 and TRBJ2-7; D ambiguous. Per the germline V gene, CDR1 is SGHAT and CDR2 is FQNNGV. This CDR3 comprises 13 residues. V was cut by 1 base and J by 2 bases, with 6 bases left in between. In nucleotides, the CDR3 is TGTGCCAGCAGCTTAGGTGACGCCTACGAGCAGTACTTC. Residues: CASSLGDAYEQYF.

In DNA form, the CDR3 reads TGTGCCAGCAGCGATAAAGGTGCAGGGGACTCACCCCTCCACTTT. It is translated as CASSDKGAGDSPLHF. V and J are TRBV11-3 and TRBJ1-6, with a tentative D call TRBD1 (6 bases). This CDR3 has 15 amino acids. V lost 5 bases to trimming and J lost 10 bases, with 18 bases between them. Germline V gene data show CDR1 as SGHNT and CDR2 as YENEEA.

V gene TRBV19 combines with J gene TRBJ1-2, with 7 bases fitting TRBD1. Germline values: CDR1 LNHDA, CDR2 SQIVND (reference sequence). The CDR3 has 14 amino acids. Germline trimming cut 4 bases from V and 7 bases from J; bases unmatched to any gene: 9. This CDR3 reads CASSSSTGDPGYTF. For the CDR3, the DNA is TGTGCCAGTAGTAGTTCCACAGGGGATCCTGGCTACACCTTC.